A single sample is the source of the 21 T cell receptor beta chains below, sequenced in a study of blood T cell repertoires in COVID-19. Method: immunoSEQ multiplex PCR; TCRdb's copy keeps in-frame clones and lacks some. Of about 100,000 clones listed, 80% are singletons. Input material: peripheral blood. The receptors were gathered from a man between 65 and 85 years old with active or convalescent COVID-19.

The chain combines TRBV20-1 with TRBJ1-2; a weak D match, TRBD1 (6 bases). The length of the CDR3 is 14 residues. Germline V gene lookup returns CDR1 DFQATT and CDR2 SNEGSKA (reference sequence). Trimming left V 3 bases short and J 0 bases short, with 11 bases between. The CDR3 DNA reads TGCAGTGCTAGTCGGGACACCTCTAACTATGGCTACACCTTC. This sequence encodes CSASRDTSNYGYTF.

This chain connects TRBV3-1 (or the pseudogene TRBV3-2) to TRBJ2-1, with D hard to call. Germline-derived CDR1 and CDR2 are LGHDT and YNNKEL (reference sequence). This CDR3 has 12 residues. V lost 4 bases and J lost 6, with 7 bases in between. The CDR3 bases are TGTGCCAGCAGCCTCTATCCCAATGAGCAGTTCTTC. Amino acids: CASSLYPNEQFF.

The CDR3 region has the DNA TGTGCCAGCAGCCCCACCCGGGGACAAGATACGCAGTATTTT. Translated: CASSPTRGQDTQYF. This chain joins TRBV7-3 and TRBJ2-3, with a weak D call TRBD1 (6 bases). V lost 5 bases and J lost 5, with 14 bases in between. The CDR3 is made up of 14 amino acids. The germline V gene encodes CDR1 SGHTA and CDR2 FQGTGA.

The rearrangement joins TRBV4-3 to TRBJ1-4, with D unresolved. The CDR3 has 15 amino acids. Germline assignment: CDR1 LGHNA and CDR2 YSLEER. V lost 0 bases and J 10 bases, leaving 15 bases between the germline ends. The DNA of the CDR3 is TGCGCCAGCAGCCAAGATCTTGGAGGTTTGGGAAAACTGTTTTTT. Translating it yields CASSQDLGGLGKLFF.

J is TRBJ2-3 and V is TRBV30, with 9 nucleotides matching TRBD2. Germline V gene data show CDR1 as GTSNPN and CDR2 as SVGIG (reference sequence). V trimming: 7 bases; J trimming: 3 bases; junction bases outside the gene matches: 8. The CDR3 loop spans 14 amino acids. As DNA, the CDR3 is TGTGCCTCTAACTCGCGGGGGGGGACAGATACGCAGTATTTT. It codes for CASNSRGGTDTQYF.

This sequence joins TRBV3-1 (or the pseudogene TRBV3-2) and TRBJ2-2; 7 positions match TRBD1. The V gene end was trimmed by 3 bases and the J gene end by 4 bases; junction bases not matched to a gene: 8. This CDR3 contains 16 residues. Germline loops: CDR1 LGHDT, CDR2 YNNKEL (reference sequence). The CDR3 loop is CASSQGQGVGTGELFF. In DNA, the CDR3 is TGTGCCAGCAGCCAGGGTCAGGGGGTCGGCACCGGGGAGCTGTTTTTT.

V and J are TRBV2 and TRBJ1-2; 9 bases are shared with TRBD1. From germline, CDR1 is SNHLY and CDR2 FYNNEI. J lost 4 bases, V lost 3 bases, and 6 bases had no gene match. This CDR3 contains 15 residues. The CDR3 sequence: CASSDWDRAGYGYTF. The CDR3 DNA reads TGTGCCAGCAGTGATTGGGACAGGGCTGGCTATGGCTACACCTTC. Full variable domain (rest looked up from reference TRBV2 and TRBJ1-2): EPEVTQTPSHQVTQMGQEVILRCVPISNHLYFYWYRQILGQKVEFLVSFYNNEISEKSEIFDDQFSVERPDGSNFTLKIRSTKLEDSAMYFCASSDWDRAGYGYTFGSGTRLTVV.

The V gene is TRBV6-2 or TRBV6-3, the J gene TRBJ1-6; 8 positions match TRBD1. Per germline, CDR1 MNHEY and CDR2 SVGEGT. The J segment lost 10 bases and the V segment lost 0 bases, leaving 8 bases of the junction unmatched. CDR3 length: 16 amino acids. The CDR3 sequence is CASSYSRRTGNSPLHF. The DNA for the CDR3 is TGTGCCAGCAGTTACTCGCGTCGGACAGGGAACTCACCCCTCCACTTT.

The gene calls are TRBV9 and TRBJ1-5, with a possible D match to TRBD1 (6 bases). V gave up 3 bases and J gave up 5 bases, with 12 bases separating them. Germline V lookup: CDR1 SGDLS, CDR2 YYNGEE. This CDR3 has 14 amino acids. CDR3 protein: CASSEGGAHQPQHF. The CDR3 DNA follows: TGTGCCAGCAGCGAGGGGGGGGCTCATCAGCCCCAGCATTTT. The variable domain in full, with the rest retrieved from reference TRBV9 and TRBJ1-5, is DSGVTQTPKHLITATGQRVTLRCSPRSGDLSVYWYQQSLDQGLQFLIQYYNGEERAKGNILERFSAQQFPDLHSELNLSSLELGDSALYFCASSEGGAHQPQHFGDGTRLSIL.

The sample holds a few counts of this clone. V usage is TRBV6-6 and J usage is TRBJ1-5; 7 bases are a match to TRBD1. The CDR3 length is 12 residues. Germline V gene sequence: CDR1 MNHNY, CDR2 SVGAGI (reference sequence). Unmatched junction bases numbered 3, after V lost 11 bases and J lost 2 bases. In DNA form, the CDR3 reads TGTGCCTCCCAGGGGGGCAATCAGCCCCAGCATTTT. Translated, it gives CASQGGNQPQHF.

The chain couples TRBV24-1 to TRBJ2-1; the D is unclear. Trimming took 5 bases from V and 8 from J, leaving 15 bases between them. Looked up from germline, CDR1 is KGHDR and CDR2 is SFDVKD. This CDR3 contains 14 residues. The CDR3 coding sequence is TGTGCCACCAGTGCTCGCGGTAGTTGGGATGAGCAGTTCTTC. This encodes CATSARGSWDEQFF.

The chain uses TRBV27 and TRBJ1-6; a weak D match, TRBD1 (5 bases). The V end lost 3 bases, the J end lost 5 bases, and 8 bases lay between the germline ends. The CDR3 contains 14 residues. CDR1 is MNHEY and CDR2 is SMNVEV in the germline V gene (reference sequence). The CDR3 coding sequence is TGTGCCAGCAGTTTGAAGGGGAATAATTCACCCCTCCACTTT. It yields the protein CASSLKGNNSPLHF.

V and J are TRBV5-5 and TRBJ2-6, with D possibly being TRBD1 (6 bases). Trimming removed 4 bases from V and 1 base from J, with 18 bases in between. Germline loops: CDR1 SGHKS, CDR2 YYEKEE (reference sequence). This CDR3 comprises 18 residues. The CDR3 nucleotides are TGTGCCAGCAGCGTACAGGGTAGGGGCGTTTCTGGGGCCAACGTCCTGACTTTC. Translating it yields CASSVQGRGVSGANVLTF.

The V call is TRBV5-6, the J call TRBJ2-5; 7 nucleotides align to TRBD2. Trimming at V came to 0 bases and at J to 3 bases, leaving 2 bases not matched to a gene. The CDR3 has 14 residues. Germline assignment: CDR1 SGHDT and CDR2 YYEEEE. CDR3 in amino acids: CASSLVGGKETQYF. The CDR3 coding sequence is TGTGCCAGCAGCTTGGTGGGGGGGAAAGAGACCCAGTACTTC.

This clone was counted once. The chain uses TRBV30 and TRBJ2-5, with 12 positions matching TRBD2. J was trimmed by 4 bases and V by 1 base; bases with no gene match: 7. The germline V gene encodes CDR1 GTSNPN and CDR2 SVGIG (reference sequence). CDR3 size: 16 residues. For the CDR3, the DNA is TGTGCCTGGAGTGCGCTGACTAGCGGGGGAGGAGAGACCCAGTACTTC. It codes for CAWSALTSGGGETQYF.

The chain combines TRBV29-1 with TRBJ2-1; no firm D call. Germline CDR1 is SQVTM and CDR2 is ANQGSEA. CDR3 length: 11 amino acids. The germline V and J ends were trimmed by 8 bases and 6 bases, with 11 bases remaining between them. In DNA, the CDR3 is TGCAGCCCTCTCTTAGTCAATGAGCAGTTCTTC. Amino acids: CSPLLVNEQFF.

The chain has TRBV5-5 and TRBJ2-1, with a possible D match to TRBD1 (5 bases). Trimming removed 4 bases from V and 2 bases from J, with 7 bases in between. Germline CDR1 and CDR2: SGHKS and YYEKEE (reference sequence). This CDR3 contains 13 residues. CDR3 amino acids: CASSPDTYNEQFF. The CDR3 DNA is TGTGCCAGCAGCCCGGACACCTACAATGAGCAGTTCTTC. Full variable domain (rest looked up from reference TRBV5-5 and TRBJ2-1): DAGVTQSPTHLIKTRGQQVTLRCSPISGHKSVSWYQQVLGQGPQFIFQYYEKEERGRGNFPDRFSARQFPNYSSELNVNALLLGDSALYLCASSPDTYNEQFFGPGTRLTVL.

J is TRBJ2-7 and V is TRBV6-5; TRBD2 might be the D (6 bases). V was cut by 6 bases and J by 6 bases, with 21 bases left in between. This CDR3 has 15 amino acids. Germline CDR1 and CDR2: MNHEY and SVGAGI. CDR3 nucleotide sequence: TGTGCCAGCAGCCCCGGCGGGGCGGAGGCTCTCGAGCAGTACTTC. It translates to CASSPGGAEALEQYF.

V is TRBV5-1 and J is TRBJ2-2; a weak D match, TRBD1 (5 bases). The germline CDR1 and CDR2 sequences are SGHRS and YFSETQ. This CDR3 spans 16 amino acids. V was cut by 1 base and J by 0 bases, with 10 bases left in between. The CDR3 sequence: CASSLLGASNTGELFF. The CDR3 bases are TGCGCCAGCAGCTTGCTTGGGGCCTCGAACACCGGGGAGCTGTTTTTT.

The chain uses TRBV7-2 and TRBJ1-2; unclear D gene. The CDR3 length is 13 residues. Germline values: CDR1 SGHTA, CDR2 FQGNSA. V was cut by 5 bases and J by 3 bases, with 10 bases left in between. CDR3 nucleotide sequence: TGTGCCAGCAGCCTCGGGGAGTACTATGGCTACACCTTC. It yields the protein CASSLGEYYGYTF.

The chain carries TRBV6-6 and TRBJ1-2, with 9 bases matching TRBD1. V dropped 4 bases and J dropped 7; count of bases not matched to a gene: 1. Germline V gives CDR1 MNHNY, CDR2 SVGAGI (reference sequence). CDR3 length equals 12 residues. The CDR3 nucleotides are TGTGCCAGCAGTTTGGACAGGGGTGGCTACACCTTC. Translating it yields CASSLDRGGYTF.